This TCR beta chain was recovered during a study of CD8 T cells in ankylosing spondylitis. Study-wide results and caveats: Matched synovial fluid from ankylosing spondylitis patients was reported to be enriched for disease-linked clones. A TCR beta motif of 7 or 8 highly homologous variants appeared characteristic of ankylosing spondylitis blood. Reactive arthritis synovial fluid and blood previously showed some of these motif variants.

Per germline, CDR1 SGHAT and CDR2 FQNNGV. V trimming: 2 bases; J trimming: 4 bases; junction bases outside the gene matches: 6. The CDR3 consists of 15 residues. Libraries of TCR beta came from quantitative 5'-RACE with molecular barcodes. TCRdb recomputed calls from the 5' RACE reads with MiXCR, one row per CDR3 protein. The sample lists fewer than 250,000 distinct CDR3 sequences, roughly 32% occurring once. Comments on this clonotype: Its specificity is unknown.

The sample was blood, either unsorted or a sorted T cell fraction (not recorded which). The source is a male donor with ankylosing spondylitis or in good health (not recorded which). The rearrangement uses TRBV11-2 and TRBJ2-7; TRBD1 matches at 9 bases. Here the CDR3 reads CASSLWDREEYEQYF. The DNA of the CDR3 is TGTGCCAGCAGCTTATGGGACAGGGAAGAGTACGAGCAGTACTTC.